Each of the 9 T cell receptor beta chains below was sequenced from the same sample in a study of T cell repertoires in cytomegalovirus infection. Antigens of these TCRs are unknown. TCRdb reprocessed the reads with MiXCR, giving one entry per CDR3 protein. Among 700,000 to 900,000 distinct CDR3 sequences, almost 30% were seen once, and the ten largest hold around 13%. The source was cultured CD8+ T cells from PBMCs, collected from culture after CMV antigen stimulation. The receptor set was obtained from a human donor in good health (CMV status not recorded). Some clones in this sample may be carry-over from other donors' samples.

In its sample, this clonotype was seen a few times. The V call is TRBV6-5, the J call TRBJ1-2, with D possibly matching TRBD1 (6 bases). Germline V gene lookup returns CDR1 MNHEY and CDR2 SVGAGI. The CDR3 is made up of 15 amino acids. V lost 5 bases and J 6 bases, leaving 19 bases between the germline ends. The CDR3 DNA follows: TGTGCCAGCAGTCAAATTTACAACAGGGACGATGGCTACACCTTC. It is translated as CASSQIYNRDDGYTF.

This clonotype occurred many times. The chain uses TRBV12-3 or TRBV12-4 and TRBJ1-5; D remains unclear. The CDR3 runs to 15 residues. The V and J ends lost 3 bases and 0 bases respectively, with 9 bases between them. The CDR3 coding sequence is TGTGCCAGCAGTTTGAGCGATTATAGCAATCAGCCCCAGCATTTT. Translated: CASSLSDYSNQPQHF.

The J gene is TRBJ2-2, the V gene TRBV14; D remains ambiguous. Germline assignment: CDR1 SGHDN and CDR2 FVKESK. V was trimmed by 1 base and J by 7 bases, leaving 7 bases between them. This CDR3 comprises 13 residues. CDR3 DNA: TGTGCCAGCAGCCAAGTGTCTTACGGGGAGCTGTTTTTT. As protein: CASSQVSYGELFF. The full variable domain, its missing parts supplied by reference TRBV14 and TRBJ2-2, is EAGVTQFPSHSVIEKGQTVTLRCDPISGHDNLYWYRRVMGKEIKFLLHFVKESKQDESGMPNNRFLAERTGGTYSTLKVQPAELEDSGVYFCASSQVSYGELFFGEGSRLTVL.

This clonotype was counted a few times. The gene calls are TRBV27 and TRBJ1-1; D unclear. In germline, CDR1 is MNHEY, CDR2 SMNVEV (reference sequence). CDR3 length: 14 amino acids. The V gene lost 6 bases and the J gene lost 1 base, with 12 bases spanning the gap. As DNA, the CDR3 is TGTGCCAGCAGCCCCTTGGGAGCGAACACTGAAGCTTTCTTT. This encodes CASSPLGANTEAFF.

The chain joins TRBV27 to TRBJ1-2; 9 nucleotides match TRBD1. This CDR3 region has 11 residues. After removal of 9 bases from V and 8 bases from J, the junction contained 4 bases not matched to a gene. Germline V gene sequence: CDR1 MNHEY, CDR2 SMNVEV (reference sequence). CDR3 region: CASGQGIGYTF. For the CDR3, the DNA is TGTGCCAGTGGACAGGGGATAGGCTACACCTTC.

This clonotype was detected once. The V and J genes are TRBV28 and TRBJ2-1, with a possible D match to TRBD1 (5 bases). Trimming removed 6 bases from V and 9 bases from J, with 21 bases in between. Germline values: CDR1 MDHEN, CDR2 SYDVKM. This CDR3 has 15 residues. CDR3 in DNA: TGTGCCAGCAGCTCGGCCCCGGACATTTTAGGTGAGCAGTTCTTC. This sequence encodes CASSSAPDILGEQFF.

The sample holds many counts of this clonotype. This chain uses TRBV12-3 or TRBV12-4 with TRBJ1-1; D might be TRBD1 (5 bases). This CDR3 spans 15 amino acids. With 2 bases removed from V and 0 bases from J, the gap between germline ends came to 10 bases. The CDR3 sequence is CASSLTGPLNTEAFF. In nucleotides, the CDR3 is TGTGCCAGCAGTTTAACAGGACCCTTGAACACTGAAGCTTTCTTT.

This clonotype was observed a few times. This chain connects TRBV5-5 to TRBJ1-4, with TRBD1 as a possible D gene (5 bases). The V gene lost 2 bases and the J gene lost 8 bases, with 13 bases spanning the gap. The V gene's germline CDR1 is SGHKS and CDR2 YYEKEE (reference sequence). This CDR3 contains 14 residues. DNA for the CDR3: TGTGCCAGCAGCTTCGATAGGGGAGGGGAAAAACTGTTTTTT. It yields the protein CASSFDRGGEKLFF.

This clonotype was seen ten or more times. The gene calls are TRBV14 and TRBJ2-6; no reliable D call. V was pared by 0 bases and J by 5 bases, with 11 bases between. The CDR3 is made up of 16 amino acids. Germline CDR1 reads SGHDN; CDR2 reads FVKESK. Here the CDR3 reads CASSQDVLGRANVLTF. The CDR3 DNA reads TGTGCCAGCAGCCAAGATGTACTGGGCAGGGCCAACGTCCTGACTTTC.